This entry lists 29 T cell receptor beta chains sequenced from one sample in a study of CD8 T cells in Susac syndrome. Reverse transcription of 0.5 to 1 ug RNA was performed with random hexamers. TCRdb processed the immunoSEQ multiplex PCR reads anew with MiXCR; each CDR3 protein has one entry. This table holds about 180,000 distinct CDR3 sequences, roughly 95% found once. The sample consisted of CD8+ T cells from PBMCs. The receptors come from a human donor with multiple sclerosis.

The J gene is TRBJ2-2, the V gene TRBV12-3 or TRBV12-4; a possible D gene is TRBD1 (5 bases). Trimming left V 5 bases short and J 6 bases short, with 19 bases between. The length of the CDR3 is 16 residues. The CDR3 sequence is CASSPLPPTGPGELFF. Here the CDR3 DNA reads TGTGCCAGCAGTCCGCTCCCGCCAACAGGCCCCGGGGAGCTGTTTTTT.

The CDR3 here is CASTTLNRDSPLHF. The CDR3 DNA sequence: TGTGCCAGCACCACCCTAAATCGCGATTCACCCCTCCACTTT. This chain connects TRBV27 to TRBJ1-6; D gene uncertain. Trimming cost V 7 bases and J 8 bases, with 15 bases left between them. Germline V gene lookup returns CDR1 MNHEY and CDR2 SMNVEV (reference sequence). The length of the CDR3 is 14 residues.

This sequence joins TRBV12-3 or TRBV12-4 and TRBJ2-1, with TRBD2 as a possible D gene (6 bases). V was clipped by 3 bases and J by 10 bases, with 22 bases between them. The CDR3 sequence is 16 residues long. CDR3: CASSFRLGRLGREQFF. As DNA, the CDR3 is TGTGCCAGCAGTTTTCGCCTCGGGAGACTGGGGAGGGAGCAGTTCTTC.

The CDR3 protein is CSVPRNVQETQYF. The CDR3, as DNA: TGCAGCGTCCCCCGGAATGTACAAGAGACCCAGTACTTC. The V call is TRBV29-1, the J call TRBJ2-5, with D uncertain. V dropped 6 bases and J dropped 2 bases, with 13 bases sitting between them. The CDR3 is 13 residues long. Germline V gives CDR1 SQVTM, CDR2 ANQGSEA.

The chain links TRBV9 to TRBJ2-1; D not certain. The germline V and J ends were trimmed by 6 bases and 4 bases, with 8 bases remaining between them. Germline lookup yields CDR1 SGDLS and CDR2 YYNGEE. The CDR3 loop spans 12 amino acids. The CDR3 protein is CASTAGYNEQFF. In DNA form, the CDR3 reads TGTGCCAGCACCGCAGGTTACAATGAGCAGTTCTTC.

This chain links TRBV18 with TRBJ2-7; D gene ambiguous. The CDR3 consists of 12 residues. CDR1 and CDR2 from the germline V gene are KGHSH and LQKENI. Trimming took 3 bases from V and 10 from J, leaving 13 bases between them. CDR3 DNA sequence: TGTGCCAGCTCACCGAGGACCACTATCCAGTACTTC. Amino acid sequence: CASSPRTTIQYF.

The genes are TRBV7-2 and TRBJ1-2; 10 positions match TRBD1. V shed 0 bases, J shed 6 bases, and the junction held 4 bases outside the gene matches. The CDR3 contains 15 residues. CDR1 and CDR2 from the germline V gene are SGHTA and FQGNSA. CDR3 sequence reads: CASSLAGTGVDGYTF. CDR3 DNA: TGTGCCAGCAGCTTAGCGGGGACAGGGGTGGATGGCTACACCTTC.

The chain has TRBV18 and TRBJ1-5; possibly TRBD1 for D (6 bases). Germline CDR1 reads KGHSH; CDR2 reads LQKENI. The CDR3 totals 14 residues. V gave up 1 base and J gave up 2 bases, with 6 bases separating them. In DNA, the CDR3 is TGTGCCAGCTCACCACGGACAGGCAATCAGCCCCAGCATTTT. Its protein product is CASSPRTGNQPQHF.

The rearrangement joins TRBV6-6 to TRBJ1-5; a possible D gene is TRBD1 (5 bases). Looked up from germline, CDR1 is MNHNY and CDR2 is SVGAGI (reference sequence). V was clipped by 5 bases and J by 4 bases, with 15 bases between them. There are 15 residues in the CDR3. CDR3: CASSQTSGGNQPQHF. In DNA, the CDR3 is TGTGCCAGCAGTCAAACGTCGGGGGGAAATCAGCCCCAGCATTTT.

This clonotype was recorded only once. The J gene is TRBJ2-7, the V gene TRBV9, with D perhaps matching TRBD1 or TRBD2 (5 bases each). The CDR3 is 14 amino acids. CDR1 and CDR2 from the germline V gene are SGDLS and YYNGEE. V dropped 0 bases and J dropped 6 bases, with 13 bases sitting between them. In nucleotides, the CDR3 is TGTGCCAGCAGCGTAGGTGGGCAGGGAGCCGAGCAGTACTTC. It codes for CASSVGGQGAEQYF.

The chain recombines TRBV9 with TRBJ2-3; D uncertain. Trimming cost V 3 bases and J 6 bases, with 14 bases left between them. This CDR3 has 14 residues. Germline V lookup: CDR1 SGDLS, CDR2 YYNGEE. This CDR3 is CASSALWAGDTQYF. The CDR3, as DNA: TGTGCCAGCAGCGCCCTGTGGGCAGGTGATACGCAGTATTTT.

The chain joins TRBV27 to TRBJ2-1, with D perhaps assigned TRBD1 or TRBD2 (5 bases each). Germline V gene sequence: CDR1 MNHEY, CDR2 SMNVEV (reference sequence). This CDR3 is built from 16 residues. Trimming took off 4 bases at V and 5 bases at J, with 18 bases between the two ends. CDR3: CASSYQTGLVDNEQFF. The CDR3 nucleotides are TGTGCCAGCAGTTATCAGACGGGGCTCGTCGACAATGAGCAGTTCTTC.

The rearrangement uses TRBV10-3 and TRBJ2-5; D may be TRBD1 (7 bases). The germline CDR1 and CDR2 sequences are ENHRY and SYGVKD. This CDR3 has 15 amino acids. Trimming took off 5 bases at V and 5 bases at J, with 18 bases between the two ends. The CDR3 sequence is CAISHDRVGGETQYF. CDR3 nucleotide sequence: TGTGCCATCAGTCACGACAGGGTAGGAGGGGAGACCCAGTACTTC.

The chain employs TRBV29-1 and TRBJ1-2; TRBD1 matches at 10 bases. Germline V gene data show CDR1 as SQVTM and CDR2 as ANQGSEA. V dropped 7 bases and J dropped 4; count of bases not matched to a gene: 6. CDR3 length equals 13 residues. The CDR3 loop reads CSAPGQGSYGYTF. The CDR3 DNA reads as TGCAGCGCCCCGGGACAGGGGTCCTATGGCTACACCTTC.

This chain connects TRBV28 to TRBJ1-1; D is perhaps TRBD1 (5 bases). CDR1 is MDHEN, CDR2 SYDVKM, per germline. This CDR3 comprises 15 residues. V lost 5 bases, J lost 1 base, and 14 bases lay in between. The CDR3: CASSPHDRRNTEAFF. The DNA for the CDR3 is TGTGCCAGCAGTCCACACGACAGAAGGAACACTGAAGCTTTCTTT. Drawing the rest from reference TRBV28 and TRBJ1-1, the complete variable domain is DVKVTQSSRYLVKRTGEKVFLECVQDMDHENMFWYRQDPGLGLRLIYFSYDVKMKEKGDIPEGYSVSREKKERFSLILESASTNQTSMYLCASSPHDRRNTEAFFGQGTRLTVV.

This clonotype turned up a few times. The V call is TRBV5-4, the J call TRBJ2-7; perhaps TRBD2 as D (6 bases). Trimming cost V 5 bases and J 0 bases, with 12 bases left between them. Germline V gene lookup returns CDR1 SGHNT and CDR2 YYREEE (reference sequence). The CDR3 is 14 amino acids. The CDR3 is CASSLRGNSYEQYF. The CDR3 region has the DNA TGTGCCAGCAGTTTACGGGGGAACTCCTACGAGCAGTACTTC.

In DNA form, the CDR3 reads TGTGCCAGCGGGCATGGACAGGGTTACTACGAGCAGTACTTC. Protein: CASGHGQGYYEQYF. The J gene is TRBJ2-7, the V gene TRBV27, with 8 nucleotides matching TRBD1. Losses at the gene ends were 8 bases for V and 3 bases for J; bases not matched to a gene: 9. Per the germline V gene, CDR1 is MNHEY and CDR2 is SMNVEV (reference sequence). The CDR3 covers 14 residues.

The CDR3 loop is CASSSEVGLADYEQYF. The CDR3 DNA sequence: TGTGCCAGCAGCTCAGAGGTTGGACTAGCGGACTACGAGCAGTACTTC. The J gene is TRBJ2-7, the V gene TRBV7-9, with 10 bases fitting TRBD2. The CDR3 is made up of 16 amino acids. Germline assignment: CDR1 SEHNR and CDR2 FQNEAQ (reference sequence). With V trimmed by 4 bases and J by 3 bases, 9 bases remained unmatched.

This chain joins TRBV25-1 and TRBJ2-3; D may be TRBD2 (5 bases). The germline gives CDR1 MGHDK, CDR2 SYGVNS. V shed 5 bases and J shed 6 bases, with 33 bases lying between them. CDR3 length: 20 residues. The CDR3 DNA reads TGTGCCAGCAGTAACACACCCCGGGGTCTAGCCTTCACATTTGCTGATACGCAGTATTTT. As protein: CASSNTPRGLAFTFADTQYF.

The rearrangement joins TRBV27 to TRBJ2-5; D is ambiguous. The CDR3 extends over 12 amino acids. Germline values: CDR1 MNHEY, CDR2 SMNVEV (reference sequence). V was pared by 5 bases and J by 5 bases, with 9 bases between. The CDR3 loop is CASSATLETQYF. The CDR3 coding sequence is TGTGCCAGCAGTGCCACCTTGGAGACCCAGTACTTC.

In this sample, this clonotype turned up once. J is TRBJ2-1 and V is TRBV28; D gene ambiguous. Trimming cost V 5 bases and J 8 bases, with 10 bases left between them. Germline V lookup: CDR1 MDHEN, CDR2 SYDVKM. The CDR3 length is 12 residues. The CDR3 reads CASSPTEDEQFF. DNA for the CDR3: TGTGCCAGCAGTCCTACTGAGGATGAGCAGTTCTTC.

The chain recombines TRBV12-3 or TRBV12-4 with TRBJ2-3; D not resolved. V was cut by 1 base and J by 7 bases, with 6 bases left in between. The CDR3 is 12 residues long. As DNA, the CDR3 is TGTGCCAGCAGTTTAGGGGCAAATACGCAGTATTTT. Residues: CASSLGANTQYF.

The chain combines TRBV7-9 with TRBJ2-5, with D possibly matching TRBD1 (5 bases). V was clipped by 2 bases and J by 2 bases, with 9 bases between them. The CDR3 length is 14 residues. The germline gives CDR1 SEHNR, CDR2 FQNEAQ (reference sequence). The CDR3 DNA is TGTGCCAGCAGCTTACTGACAGAACAAGAGACCCAGTACTTC. Translating it yields CASSLLTEQETQYF. Using reference TRBV7-9 and TRBJ2-5 for the parts outside the CDR3, the full variable domain is DTGVSQNPRHKITKRGQNVTFRCDPISEHNRLYWYRQTLGQGPEFLTYFQNEAQLEKSRLLSDRFSAERPKGSFSTLEIQRTEQGDSAMYLCASSLLTEQETQYFGPGTRLLVL.

The chain employs TRBV12-3 or TRBV12-4 and TRBJ2-4; a possible D gene is TRBD2 (5 bases). CDR3 length equals 14 residues. Trimming took 6 bases from V and 0 from J, leaving 9 bases between them. The chain's CDR3 is CASSLSEAKNIQYF. Here the CDR3 DNA reads TGTGCCAGCAGCCTTAGCGAAGCCAAAAACATTCAGTACTTC.

This rearrangement joins TRBV2 to TRBJ1-1, with 11 bases lining up with TRBD1. The CDR3 has 14 residues. Trimming at V came to 2 bases and at J to 10 bases, leaving 6 bases not matched to a gene. Looked up from germline, CDR1 is SNHLY and CDR2 is FYNNEI. This CDR3 is CASSEPGQGAGAFF. CDR3 sequence (DNA): TGTGCCAGCAGTGAACCCGGACAGGGGGCGGGAGCTTTCTTT.

The chain combines TRBV9 with TRBJ2-3; perhaps D is TRBD1 or TRBD2 (5 bases each). Germline CDR1 SGDLS, CDR2 YYNGEE. The ends were cut back, 0 bases at V and 3 bases at J, with 14 bases in the middle. This CDR3 has 16 residues. This CDR3 reads CASSVESGSGTDTQYF. CDR3 bases: TGTGCCAGCAGCGTAGAATCAGGGAGTGGTACAGATACGCAGTATTTT.

The gene calls are TRBV20-1 and TRBJ2-3; possible D gene TRBD2, 5 bases. The germline V gene has CDR1 DFQATT and CDR2 SNEGSKA (reference sequence). V was shortened by 5 bases and J by 0 bases, with 18 bases between the two germline ends. The CDR3 length is 16 residues. The CDR3 DNA is TGCAGTGCTCGGGGAGCGGCAGTAAAGAGCACAGATACGCAGTATTTT. This sequence encodes CSARGAAVKSTDTQYF.

The chain carries TRBV9 and TRBJ1-6; a weak D match, TRBD1 (5 bases). With 3 bases removed from V and 7 bases from J, the gap between germline ends came to 11 bases. Germline CDR1 SGDLS, CDR2 YYNGEE. The CDR3 is 14 amino acids. The CDR3 spells CASSAGPTNSPLHF. CDR3 in DNA: TGTGCCAGCAGCGCGGGACCGACAAATTCACCCCTCCACTTT. The whole variable domain, remainder taken from reference TRBV9 and TRBJ1-6, is DSGVTQTPKHLITATGQRVTLRCSPRSGDLSVYWYQQSLDQGLQFLIQYYNGEERAKGNILERFSAQQFPDLHSELNLSSLELGDSALYFCASSAGPTNSPLHFGNGTRLTVT.

This clonotype has only one observation. The chain recombines TRBV29-1 with TRBJ2-1; TRBD1 agrees at 11 bases. CDR3 length: 13 residues. Germline V CDR1 and CDR2: SQVTM, ANQGSEA. V shed 7 bases and J 6 bases; nucleotides not matched to a gene: 5. CDR3 in DNA: TGCAGCGCTGAGGGACAGGGGGTCAATGAGCAGTTCTTC. It is translated as CSAEGQGVNEQFF.